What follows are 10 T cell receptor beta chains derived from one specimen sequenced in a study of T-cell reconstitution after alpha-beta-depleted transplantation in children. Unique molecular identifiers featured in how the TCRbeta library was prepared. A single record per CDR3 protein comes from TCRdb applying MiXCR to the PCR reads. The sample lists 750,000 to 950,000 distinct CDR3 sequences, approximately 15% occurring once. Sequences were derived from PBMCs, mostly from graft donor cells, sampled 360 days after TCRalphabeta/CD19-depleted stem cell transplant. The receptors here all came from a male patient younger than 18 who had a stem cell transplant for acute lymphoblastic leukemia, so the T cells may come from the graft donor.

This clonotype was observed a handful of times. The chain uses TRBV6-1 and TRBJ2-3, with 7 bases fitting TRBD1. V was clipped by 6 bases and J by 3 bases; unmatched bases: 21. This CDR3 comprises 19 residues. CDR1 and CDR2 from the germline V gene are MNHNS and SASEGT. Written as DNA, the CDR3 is TGTGCCAGCAGACGCCAGGGACAGCCAAGAGGATGGGGGACAGATACGCAGTATTTT. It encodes CASRRQGQPRGWGTDTQYF.

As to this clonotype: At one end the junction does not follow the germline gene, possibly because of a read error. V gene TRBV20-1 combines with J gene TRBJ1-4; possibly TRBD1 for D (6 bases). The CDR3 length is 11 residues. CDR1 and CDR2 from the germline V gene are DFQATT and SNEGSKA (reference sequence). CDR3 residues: CSAQSQQGREF. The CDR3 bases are TGCAGTGCCCAATCACAGCAGGGGAGGGAGTTT.

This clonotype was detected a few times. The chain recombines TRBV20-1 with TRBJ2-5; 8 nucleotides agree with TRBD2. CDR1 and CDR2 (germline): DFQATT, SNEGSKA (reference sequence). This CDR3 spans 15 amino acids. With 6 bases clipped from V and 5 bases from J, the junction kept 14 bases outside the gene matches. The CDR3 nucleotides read TGCAGTGCCAGCGGGGGAATCAGGGGTATCGAGACCCAGTACTTC. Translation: CSASGGIRGIETQYF.

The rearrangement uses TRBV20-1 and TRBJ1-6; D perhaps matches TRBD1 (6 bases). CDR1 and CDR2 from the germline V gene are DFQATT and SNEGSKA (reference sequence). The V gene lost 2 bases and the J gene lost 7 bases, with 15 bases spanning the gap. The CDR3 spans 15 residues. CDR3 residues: CSARPRQADNSPLHF. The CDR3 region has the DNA TGCAGTGCTAGACCCCGACAGGCTGACAATTCACCCCTCCACTTT.

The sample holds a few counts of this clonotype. CDR3 nucleotide sequence: TGTGCCACCACCTTGGGGGAGGGGTACAATGAGCAGTTCTTC. It translates to CATTLGEGYNEQFF. The chain recombines TRBV15 with TRBJ2-1, with 7 bases fitting TRBD2. The CDR3 is 14 amino acids. Germline lookup yields CDR1 LNHNV and CDR2 YYDKDF (reference sequence). V dropped 7 bases and J dropped 4; count of bases not matched to a gene: 7.

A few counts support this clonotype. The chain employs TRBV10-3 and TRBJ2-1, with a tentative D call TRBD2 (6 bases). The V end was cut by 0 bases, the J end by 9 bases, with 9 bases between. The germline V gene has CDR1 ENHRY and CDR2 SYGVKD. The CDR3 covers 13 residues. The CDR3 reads CAISESPRGEQFF. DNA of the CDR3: TGTGCCATCAGTGAGTCTCCGCGGGGTGAGCAGTTCTTC.

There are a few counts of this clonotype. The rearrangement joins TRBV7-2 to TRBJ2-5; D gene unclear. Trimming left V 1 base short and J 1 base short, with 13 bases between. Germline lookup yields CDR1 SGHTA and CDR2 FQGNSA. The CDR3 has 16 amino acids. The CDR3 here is CASSLVGSGFQETQYF. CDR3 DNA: TGTGCCAGCAGCTTAGTAGGTTCGGGCTTCCAAGAGACCCAGTACTTC.

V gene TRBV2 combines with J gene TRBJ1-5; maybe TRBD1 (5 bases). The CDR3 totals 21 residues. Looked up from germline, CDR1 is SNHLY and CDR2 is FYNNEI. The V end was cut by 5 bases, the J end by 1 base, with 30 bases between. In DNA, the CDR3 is TGTGCCAGCAGTCATAACGGGCAGGGAGAACGTAAAGCCTTAAGCAATCAGCCCCAGCATTTT. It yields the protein CASSHNGQGERKALSNQPQHF.

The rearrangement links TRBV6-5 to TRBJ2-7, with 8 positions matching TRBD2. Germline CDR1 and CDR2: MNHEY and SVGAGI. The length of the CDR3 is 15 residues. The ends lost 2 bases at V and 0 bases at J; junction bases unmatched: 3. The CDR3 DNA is TGTGCCAGCAGTTACGGCGGGGGGCTCTCCTACGAGCAGTACTTC. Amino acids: CASSYGGGLSYEQYF.

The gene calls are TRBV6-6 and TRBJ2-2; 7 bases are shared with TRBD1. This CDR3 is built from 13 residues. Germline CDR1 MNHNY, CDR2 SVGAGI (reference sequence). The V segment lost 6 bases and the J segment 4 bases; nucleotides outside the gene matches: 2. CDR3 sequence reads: CASRDRATGELFF. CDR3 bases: TGTGCCAGCAGAGACAGGGCCACCGGGGAGCTGTTTTTT.